The subject of this entry is one TCR beta chain. Its antigen remains undetermined. The input lacks base qualities; no much larger clone sits a single base away. Receptors were amplified or captured by the immunoSEQ multiplex PCR assay. For the multiplex PCR, a mixture combining 60 forward primers for TCR Vbeta segments and 13 reverse primers for TCR Jbeta segments was used. The CDR3 region of rearranged TCR beta genes was amplified from genomic DNA by a multiplex PCR assay. The Illumina HiSeq System was used to sequence the amplified TCR beta libraries as 87-base-pair reads. Concerning the study's data processing: A later analysis counted approximately 76 million unique TCR beta chains across the 550 to 800 repertoires, and around 9.9 million of these chains were shared by at least two donors. To remove PCR and sequencing errors, raw reads were error-corrected and collapsed into unique sequences using a nearest-neighbor algorithm that merged closely related sequences. V, D and J gene segments were assigned by aligning CDR3 sequences to IMGT reference sequences. For a sequence to be retained, a match of at least six nucleotides to both a V gene segment and a J gene segment was required. A rearrangement counted as productive if the CDR3 had no stop codons and remained in frame with V and J, and every other rearrangement counted as non-productive. Following IMGT convention, CDR3 was defined as the stretch from the second conserved V-encoded cysteine to the conserved J-encoded phenylalanine. The earlier analysis of 550 to 650 of the donors excluded any sequence lacking an unambiguous match to a single V gene segment. An earlier analysis of a few hundred of the donors called V segments functional above 56.7% productive rearrangements and segregating when the between-donor standard deviation exceeded 5%. A statistical classification framework was built to diagnose cytomegalovirus status from the catalog of TCR beta chain sequences. In a later analysis, V and J genes were assigned by comparing TCR nucleotide sequences against IMGT/GENE-DB human TR gene sequences. The TCRdist pipeline was used in a later analysis to assign CDR3 sequences and most-parsimonious VDJ recombination scenarios. In a later analysis, each TCR beta chain was defined by its CDR3 amino acid sequence together with its V-gene family, and reads lacking a unique V-gene family were excluded. In a later analysis, around 600 highly shared, low-generation-probability nucleotide sequences were removed to address suspected cross-contamination and a sequencing artifact. A later analysis calculated a clonal expansion index for each public chain from normalized within-repertoire ranks of inferred template counts. In a later analysis, generation probabilities were computed using a VDJ recombination model fitted to out-of-frame rearrangements, and the results were checked against IGoR. Hypergeometric tests were used in a later analysis to score TCR-TCR, TCR-HLA and TCR-CMV co-occurrence, with a repertoire-size bias correction applied to the TCR pairs. A later analysis estimated false discovery rates by permuting HLA or CMV assignments 20 times. In a later analysis, co-occurring TCRs were grouped using DBSCAN, and TCRdist sequence similarity was added for clustering within HLA-allele-positive subsets. Repertoires with fewer than 30,000 or more than 120,000 public chains were left out of co-occurrence clustering, as were five repertoires with anomalous nucleotide sharing. Not all clones reach the TCRdb copy of this immuneACCESS table, which keeps in-frame sequences only. Checked studies attribute under half of the gap to unresolved V genes and leave the rest unexplained. That table furnishes V, J and clone size, whereas the DNA furnished D and trimming. This sample comprises around 170,000 clones, 70% to 85% of them detected only once. The ten largest clones represent approximately 0.7% of the sample.

The source of the sample is a study of cytomegalovirus exposure and HLA in healthy donors (dated 2017 in TCRdb). Notes on the research overall: In an earlier analysis of about 560 of the donors, less than 350 Gb of sequence data and some 100 million unique TCR beta sequences from roughly 190 million T cells were reported. An early release covering roughly 600 HLA-typed donors comprised approximately 290 gigabases of sequencing data and around 80 million unique TCR sequences. The genetic ancestry cluster associated with self-reported Caucasian donors included 70% to 85% of the roughly 400 genotyped donors. The study aimed to test whether cataloging public T cell receptors could reveal signatures of past pathogen exposure. The study profiled the T cell repertoires of 500 to 800 subjects by immunosequencing and related them to cytomegalovirus serostatus. A separate validation cohort of 100 to 150 different subjects was used in addition to the roughly 700-subject first cohort. To predict cytomegalovirus infection status, the study brought together high-throughput TCR immunosequencing, statistical association of individual TCRs with disease status, and machine learning. A later analysis re-examined previously published TCR beta repertoires from 600 to 700 donors and added high-resolution HLA genotyping to investigate patterns of TCR occurrence. In the later analysis, no new phenotypic data were used to find candidate immune exposures; instead, reliance was placed on TCR beta sequences and their occurrence across donors. An earlier analysis of 450 to 750 of the donors used high-throughput TCR beta sequencing to judge whether each TCR beta V gene segment behaved as functional or pseudogenic. Donor age, sex, ethnicity and CMV serostatus were compiled together with the repertoire data. A later genetic analysis took genome-wide SNP genotypes for 398 of the 666 donors and used that subset as a discovery cohort. Every discovery cohort repertoire had been produced on one sequencing platform. HLA typing covered class I and class II loci at four-digit resolution. Typing coverage differed by locus: A, B, C, DRB1 and DQB1 were typed in about 620-640 donors, DQA1 in 500 to 550, DPA1 in nearly 610, and DPB1 in 450 to 480. Roughly 5 DR-DQ haplotypes were handled as single units for association and clustering because linkage in the cohort was strong. Across approximately 420 genotyped donors of the cohort, an average of approximately 240,000 unique TCR beta nucleotide sequences per donor were sequenced, and roughly 17% of those sequences were non-productive.

Trimming removed 4 bases from V and 8 bases from J; the gene matches leave 8 bases unexplained. The germline V gene gives CDR1 as SGHRS and CDR2 as YFSETQ. The CDR3 starts with the cysteine, ends with the phenylalanine, and has 13 residues. CDR3 DNA is the only sequence kept; it has 39 bases, read in frame from the first base. The cohort consisted of some 670 healthy bone marrow donors. At the time of sampling, every cohort member was nominally healthy, though immune exposures that went unrecorded were likely present. The donor tested CMV seronegative and was one of the 352 seronegative cohort members. Each donor provided a peripheral blood sample, and peripheral blood mononuclear cells were used for TCR beta sequencing. The Qiagen DNeasy Blood Extraction Kit was used to extract genomic DNA from the blood cell samples. Results and caveats for the whole study, not just this receptor: Broadly in line with IMGT annotations, most TCR beta V segments showed up in productive rearrangements about 87% or about 30% of the time in an earlier analysis of 450 to 600 of the donors. For the cohort, immune exposure information was limited to CMV serostatus. Linkage disequilibrium might explain the correlated functional status among segregating V segments, but an unknown experimental factor could not be ruled out. Because HLA typing was unavailable for some donors at each locus, only the typed subset was used in association tests. Several of the top co-occurrence clusters appeared to be linked to parvovirus B19, influenza, CMV and Epstein-Barr virus, according to a later analysis. A later analysis associated about 18,000 TCR beta sequences with specific HLA alleles at a false discovery rate of 0.05. The 87-base-pair reads could not distinguish some IMGT-functional V segments, including TRBV6-2 and TRBV6-3, so those segments were excluded. Because counts were too low, about 15 rarely observed V segments, including chromosome 9 orphons, were left out of the earlier analysis of 587 of the donors. Assigning TCR associations to individual alleles was difficult when HLA alleles, especially DR and DQ, strongly co-occurred. A group of highly shared sequence variants was considered likely to be a technical artifact of the sequencing pipeline. In vitro tests confirmed that a few of the cytomegalovirus-associated TCR beta chains recognize cytomegalovirus antigens. Most CMV-associated TCR beta chains appeared to be HLA-restricted in a later analysis, and the HLA associations seemed to be driven largely by CMV exposure. Most TCR sequences were observed very rarely across donors, whereas some public TCRs were present in many individuals. In a later genetic analysis, a missense DCLRE1C variant was associated with V-gene and J-gene trimming of TCR beta chains, and the association was replicated in an independent cohort. The study listed approximately 160 TCR beta chains as associated with cytomegalovirus. The authors suggested that the approach could potentially be extended to other disease states and immunological phenotypes. A later analysis found that TCR association rates varied across HLA loci, with DRB1 alleles showing the most associated TCRs and HLA-C alleles the fewest. In this cohort, only TCR beta chains were sequenced, and detectable features were limited by the absence of alpha or paired-chain data. Sequencing depth was assumed to be roughly uniform across donors in the presence/absence analyses, though that assumption may not hold. The classifier was reported to diagnose cytomegalovirus status with high specificity and sensitivity in both the original cohort and the validation cohort. A further reported finding was that TCR beta sequences accurately predicted the HLA-A and HLA-B alleles for most subjects in the first cohort. According to a later genetic analysis, donors in an Asian-associated ancestry cluster had fewer N-insertions in productive TCRs than the roughly 700-donor mean. Compared with equally common non-associated chains, HLA-associated TCR beta chains in a later analysis were more clonally expanded and had lower generation probabilities.

This chain joins TRBV5-1 to TRBJ1-2, and 7 junctional nucleotides match TRBD1. The receptor was isolated from a woman in her forties in good health and CMV-seronegative. Sequencing was carried out using PBMCs. The DNA sequence reads TGCGCCAGCAGCCAGGGACAGCCGGCCGGCTACACCTTC. Its amino acids are CASSQGQPAGYTF.